This T cell receptor beta chain was recovered during a study of blood T cell dynamics during melanoma immunotherapy. Note on this clone: The target antigen is unknown.

Whole-study results and caveats: It remained unknown if the driving T cell clones were melanoma-specific.

Time point denoted: week 3, after first cycle of checkpoint inhibitor. One draw preceded checkpoint blockade; another followed its first cycle at week 3. At 12 weeks after first infusion, RECIST 1.1 defined response for most patients. TCRdb keeps only in-frame clones here, not all; method: immunoSEQ multiplex PCR. The sample yields about 10,000 clones, less than 90% seen once. This CDR3 region has 11 residues. The germline V and J ends were trimmed by 6 bases and 4 bases, with 4 bases remaining between them. Germline V gene sequence: CDR1 MGHDK, CDR2 SYGVNS. This rearrangement joins TRBV25-1 to TRBJ1-5; no clear D gene. This sample comprised blood, obtained from a patient treated with checkpoint blockade. The clonotype originates from a human donor with melanoma. The CDR3 loop reads CASRRNQPQHF. In DNA form, the CDR3 reads TGTGCCAGCAGAAGAAATCAGCCCCAGCATTTT.